This T cell receptor (beta chain) came from a study of human T cells and chemical hapten exposure. The wider study: While the approximately 23-week study was under way, patients received diphenylcyclopropenone on the scalp every week.

Time point of the sample: patch test 3, about 24 weeks after DPC sensitization. Documented treatment: therapeutic diphenylcyclopropenone sensitization with weekly scalp DPC. This clonotype was found many times. The antigen is not known. V shed 2 bases and J shed 4 bases, with 8 bases lying between them. Germline lookup yields CDR1 KGHSH and CDR2 LQKENI. CDR3 length equals 14 residues. Study-wide findings and caveats: Sensitizing with DPC caused no change in TCRs above 1 in 1000 frequency.

Individual cDNA molecules received unique molecular identifiers in the library. MiXCR was run by TCRdb on the RACE reads, yielding one entry per CDR3 protein. The table includes 210,000 or so distinct CDR3 sequences, approximately 24% detected once. The V gene is TRBV18, the J gene TRBJ2-2; D not resolved. The sequences come from whole blood, collected in connection with sensitization to the hapten diphenylcyclopropenone (DPC). The receptor comes from a woman aged 40 to 50 with alopecia areata. Some clones in this sample may be carry-over from other donors' samples. CDR3 amino acids: CASSPGGRTGELFF. The CDR3 DNA reads TGTGCCAGCTCACCAGGTGGCCGCACCGGGGAGCTGTTTTTT. The variable domain in full, completed from reference TRBV18 and TRBJ2-2, reads NAGVMQNPRHLVRRRGQEARLRCSPMKGHSHVYWYRQLPEEGLKFMVYLQKENIIDESGMPKERFSAEFPKEGPSILRIQQVVRGDSAAYFCASSPGGRTGELFFGEGSRLTVL.